Shown below are 3 T cell receptor beta chains from a single sample sequenced in a study of chronic HIV infection and antiretroviral therapy. TCRdb itself ran the 5' RACE reads through MiXCR, one entry per CDR3 protein. The sample yields some 43,000 distinct CDR3 sequences, about 19% seen once. Material for sequencing was peripheral blood. These receptor sequences come from an adult who had HIV and had not received antiretroviral therapy, or was an uninfected healthy control (not recorded which).

This clonotype has a count of ten or more. This chain links TRBV2 with TRBJ2-5, with 9 positions matching TRBD1. Looked up from germline, CDR1 is SNHLY and CDR2 is FYNNEI. This CDR3 comprises 13 residues. V shed 7 bases, J shed 3 bases, and the junction held 3 bases outside the gene matches. The CDR3 region has the DNA TGTGCCAGCAAGGACAGGGGTAAAGAGACCCAGTACTTC. Translation gives CASKDRGKETQYF.

CDR3 sequence (DNA): TGTGCCAGTAGTATCTCAGGAGGACAGGGTTCCAGCGCTTTCTTT. The encoded protein is CASSISGGQGSSAFF. The chain is built from TRBV19 and TRBJ1-1; the match to TRBD1 covers 8 bases. The CDR3 runs 15 residues. CDR1 and CDR2 (germline): LNHDA, SQIVND (reference sequence). V lost 3 bases and J lost 11; bases outside the gene matches: 14.

This clonotype has just a few counts. This chain connects TRBV20-1 to TRBJ2-3; 8 bases align to TRBD1. The germline gives CDR1 DFQATT, CDR2 SNEGSKA (reference sequence). The CDR3 spans 16 residues. V trimming: 4 bases; J trimming: 4 bases; junction bases outside the gene matches: 13. This CDR3 reads CSATRTGRMSADTQYF. CDR3 coding DNA: TGCAGTGCTACGCGGACAGGGAGGATGTCGGCAGATACGCAGTATTTT.